This passage covers 25 T cell receptor beta chains from one sample sequenced in a study of neoadjuvant anti-PD-1 for oral cavity cancer. The table came from immunoSEQ multiplex PCR; TCRdb's copy has only in-frame clones and leaves some out. The top ten clones hold around 3.2% of a sample with roughly 67,000 clones, around 83% of them seen once. The sequences come from PBMCs, collected before nivolumab (anti-PD-1) treatment. Receptor source: a person between 40 and 85 years old with oral cavity squamous cell carcinoma.

This chain links TRBV28 with TRBJ1-1, with D maybe TRBD1 (6 bases). Trimming removed 5 bases at V and 2 bases at J, with 12 bases between. The CDR3 loop spans 14 amino acids. Germline V gene sequence: CDR1 MDHEN, CDR2 SYDVKM. CDR3 DNA sequence: TGTGCCAGCAGTAACACAGGGTTTAACACTGAAGCTTTCTTT. It translates to CASSNTGFNTEAFF.

In its sample, this clone was seen once. The J gene is TRBJ1-1, the V gene TRBV29-1; D is undetermined. CDR3 size: 13 residues. Per germline, CDR1 SQVTM and CDR2 ANQGSEA. Deletions cut 3 bases from V and 6 bases from J, with 14 bases between. The chain's CDR3 is CSVESARRAEAFF. CDR3 sequence (DNA): TGCAGCGTTGAGTCGGCCCGGAGGGCTGAAGCTTTCTTT. Supplemented by reference TRBV29-1 and TRBJ1-1, the full variable domain reads SAVISQKPSRDICQRGTSLTIQCQVDSQVTMMFWYRQQPGQSLTLIATANQGSEATYESGFVIDKFPISRPNLTFSTLTVSNMSPEDSSIYLCSVESARRAEAFFGQGTRLTVV.

The genes are TRBV27 and TRBJ1-3; D possibly corresponds to TRBD1 (6 bases). CDR1 MNHEY and CDR2 SMNVEV come from the germline V gene (reference sequence). V lost 3 bases to trimming and J lost 1 base, with 16 bases between them. The CDR3 runs to 17 residues. In nucleotides, the CDR3 is TGTGCCAGCAGTTTCGATAGGGGGTCTTTATCTGGAAACACCATATATTTT. Its translation is CASSFDRGSLSGNTIYF.

This chain connects TRBV7-9 to TRBJ1-2; 7 nucleotides match TRBD1. This CDR3 comprises 14 residues. Looked up from germline, CDR1 is SEHNR and CDR2 is FQNEAQ (reference sequence). Trimming cost V 5 bases and J 8 bases; bases outside gene matches: 11. The CDR3 DNA reads as TGTGCCAGCAGCCCAGACAGGGACTATCTGGGCTACACCTTC. This sequence encodes CASSPDRDYLGYTF.

The CDR3 DNA reads TGTGCCAGCAGAGGCGGACGGGGGGTCGAGACCCAGTACTTC. Amino acid sequence: CASRGGRGVETQYF. The chain has TRBV6-1 and TRBJ2-5; 7 bases match TRBD2. The CDR3 is 14 residues long. The junction had 9 bases not matched to a gene; V was cut back by 6 bases and J by 5 bases. Looked up from germline, CDR1 is MNHNS and CDR2 is SASEGT.

This chain joins TRBV11-3 and TRBJ2-2, with 7 bases lining up with TRBD2. CDR1 and CDR2 (germline): SGHNT, YENEEA. Trimming at V came to 6 bases and at J to 1 base, leaving 8 bases not matched to a gene. The length of the CDR3 is 16 residues. The CDR3 DNA is TGTGCCAGCAGACCCGGGGGGACGGGGAACACCGGGGAGCTGTTTTTT. Translation: CASRPGGTGNTGELFF.

The V and J genes are TRBV7-9 and TRBJ2-1; D possibly corresponds to TRBD2 (6 bases). CDR1 is SEHNR, CDR2 FQNEAQ, per germline (reference sequence). V dropped 3 bases and J dropped 0 bases, with 18 bases sitting between them. This CDR3 comprises 18 residues. As DNA, the CDR3 is TGTGCCAGCAGCTTCCCCAGACGGGAGACGGACTCCTACAATGAGCAGTTCTTC. It codes for CASSFPRRETDSYNEQFF.

The chain is built from TRBV28 and TRBJ1-2; tentative D call: TRBD1 (5 bases). This CDR3 is 13 amino acids long. The V end lost 7 bases, the J end lost 4 bases, and 13 bases lay between the germline ends. Germline V gives CDR1 MDHEN, CDR2 SYDVKM. For the CDR3, the DNA is TGTGCCAGCAACCCCGGAGGGACCTATGGCTACACCTTC. Residues: CASNPGGTYGYTF.

The chain combines TRBV7-2 with TRBJ1-5; D not resolved. The CDR3 spans 14 residues. Per the germline V gene, CDR1 is SGHTA and CDR2 is FQGNSA. The ends were cut back, 3 bases at V and 7 bases at J, with 13 bases in the middle. CDR3 residues: CASSLDRQLQPQHF. The CDR3, as DNA: TGTGCCAGCAGCTTGGATCGGCAGCTCCAGCCCCAGCATTTT.

The chain is built from TRBV5-1 and TRBJ2-1; D is tentatively TRBD1 or TRBD2 (5 bases each). This CDR3 contains 12 residues. Trimming removed 4 bases at V and 8 bases at J, with 10 bases between. Germline CDR1 is SGHRS and CDR2 is YFSETQ. This CDR3 reads CASSRDQDEQFF. CDR3 bases: TGCGCCAGCAGCCGGGACCAGGATGAGCAGTTCTTC.

The chain is built from TRBV6-5 and TRBJ2-3; D remains ambiguous. This CDR3 region has 15 residues. Germline V gene lookup returns CDR1 MNHEY and CDR2 SVGAGI. Trimming removed 4 bases from V and 2 bases from J, with 13 bases in between. CDR3 sequence (DNA): TGTGCCAGCAGTTCCCGGCTCTCACCCACAGATACGCAGTATTTT. Translated: CASSSRLSPTDTQYF.

The chain combines TRBV25-1 with TRBJ2-1, with TRBD2 matching over 10 bases. After removal of 5 bases from V and 3 bases from J, the junction contained 1 base not matched to a gene. CDR3 length equals 14 residues. CDR1 and CDR2 (germline): MGHDK, SYGVNS. CDR3 sequence: CASSLAGDYNEQFF. The DNA of the CDR3 is TGTGCCAGCAGTCTAGCGGGAGACTACAATGAGCAGTTCTTC.

This clone appeared once. The rearrangement joins TRBV4-2 to TRBJ1-1; 9 nucleotides agree with TRBD1. The ends lost 2 bases at V and 7 bases at J; junction bases unmatched: 8. The CDR3 totals 15 residues. Germline values: CDR1 LGHNA, CDR2 YNFKEQ. The CDR3 region is CASSQFPQGAGEAFF. As DNA, the CDR3 is TGTGCCAGCAGCCAATTCCCACAGGGGGCCGGTGAAGCTTTCTTT.

CDR3 sequence reads: CSARQSYEQYF. CDR3 nucleotides: TGCAGTGCTAGGCAAAGCTACGAGCAGTACTTC. This chain joins TRBV20-1 and TRBJ2-7; D unclear. Deletions cut 3 bases from V and 3 bases from J, with 6 bases between. Germline CDR1 is DFQATT and CDR2 is SNEGSKA (reference sequence). This CDR3 has 11 amino acids.

This clone was observed once. The gene calls are TRBV5-1 and TRBJ1-2; 7 nucleotides match TRBD1. CDR1 is SGHRS, CDR2 YFSETQ, per germline. The CDR3 loop spans 13 amino acids. V shed 3 bases, J shed 3 bases, and the junction held 2 bases outside the gene matches. CDR3 nucleotide sequence: TGCGCCAGCAGCTCGGGACAGCACTATGGCTACACCTTC. This codes for CASSSGQHYGYTF. Full variable domain (outside the CDR3, taken from reference TRBV5-1 and TRBJ1-2): KAGVTQTPRYLIKTRGQQVTLSCSPISGHRSVSWYQQTPGQGLQFLFEYFSETQRNKGNFPGRFSGRQFSNSRSEMNVSTLELGDSALYLCASSSGQHYGYTFGSGTRLTVV.

This clone was detected only a few times. The chain uses TRBV30 and TRBJ1-6, with D tentatively TRBD1 (5 bases). V was trimmed by 3 bases and J by 4 bases, leaving 13 bases between them. Germline assignment: CDR1 GTSNPN and CDR2 SVGIG (reference sequence). CDR3 size: 15 residues. The CDR3 region is CAWRPGRIYNSPLHF. CDR3 in DNA: TGTGCCTGGAGGCCGGGACGCATTTATAATTCACCCCTCCACTTT.

The J gene is TRBJ1-1, the V gene TRBV6-1; the D is unclear. The ends were cut back, 4 bases at V and 2 bases at J, with 8 bases in the middle. The CDR3 length is 13 residues. The germline V gene encodes CDR1 MNHNS and CDR2 SASEGT. CDR3 amino acids: CASSALHNTEAFF. CDR3 bases: TGTGCCAGCAGTGCTCTACATAACACTGAAGCTTTCTTT.

J is TRBJ2-4 and V is TRBV7-2; D gene ambiguous. CDR1 and CDR2 (germline): SGHTA, FQGNSA. This CDR3 spans 14 amino acids. Trimming stripped 3 bases from V and 0 bases from J, with 6 bases between. CDR3 sequence (DNA): TGTGCCAGCAGCTTGTCGGGAGCCAAAAACATTCAGTACTTC. Translated, it gives CASSLSGAKNIQYF.

This chain uses TRBV30 with TRBJ1-1; 9 nucleotides line up with TRBD1. Losses at the gene ends were 5 bases for V and 5 bases for J; bases not matched to a gene: 9. Germline V CDR1 and CDR2: GTSNPN, SVGIG (reference sequence). The CDR3 contains 14 residues. Here the CDR3 DNA reads TGTGCCTGGTTTCGGACAGGGGTGAGGACTGAAGCTTTCTTT. Residues: CAWFRTGVRTEAFF.

This chain uses TRBV6-1 with TRBJ1-5; D is uncertain. Germline CDR1 and CDR2: MNHNS and SASEGT. Trimming removed 4 bases at V and 6 bases at J, with 10 bases between. The CDR3 has 13 amino acids. CDR3 sequence: CASSGQERQPQHF. CDR3 DNA: TGTGCCAGCAGTGGGCAAGAACGTCAGCCCCAGCATTTT.

The chain is built from TRBV19 and TRBJ1-6; unclear D gene. The germline V gene has CDR1 LNHDA and CDR2 SQIVND (reference sequence). V was pared by 10 bases and J by 13 bases, with 20 bases between. The CDR3 sequence is 13 residues long. CDR3: CATNRSPSRPLHF. CDR3 DNA: TGTGCCACCAACCGATCTCCCAGCAGGCCCCTCCACTTT.

The chain recombines TRBV7-3 with TRBJ2-3; D possibly uses TRBD1 or TRBD2 (6 bases each). The CDR3 is 14 amino acids. V shed 5 bases and J shed 6 bases, with 15 bases lying between them. CDR1 and CDR2 from the germline V gene are SGHTA and FQGTGA. In DNA, the CDR3 is TGTGCCAGCAGCAAGATGCAAGGGGGGGATACGCAGTATTTT. Translating it yields CASSKMQGGDTQYF.

The chain carries TRBV7-9 and TRBJ2-7; 8 positions agree with TRBD2. The CDR3 covers 14 residues. With 1 base clipped from V and 6 bases from J, the junction kept 5 bases outside the gene matches. CDR1 is SEHNR, CDR2 FQNEAQ, per germline (reference sequence). CDR3 sequence reads: CASSLDLLAGEQYF. Here the CDR3 DNA reads TGTGCCAGCAGCTTAGACCTCCTAGCGGGCGAGCAGTACTTC.

In its sample, this clone was seen a few times. The rearrangement links TRBV12-5 to TRBJ1-1; possibly TRBD1 for D (6 bases). Trimming pared 4 bases from V and 3 bases from J, leaving 15 bases between. There are 15 residues in the CDR3. Looked up from germline, CDR1 is LGHNT and CDR2 is FRNRAP. The CDR3, as DNA: TGTGCTAGTGGTTCAGGACAGACAGGAGACACTGAAGCTTTCTTT. As protein: CASGSGQTGDTEAFF.

The J gene is TRBJ2-2, the V gene TRBV5-1, with 10 bases lining up with TRBD2. V was clipped by 4 bases and J by 6 bases; unmatched bases: 6. CDR1 is SGHRS, CDR2 YFSETQ, per germline. CDR3 length: 15 amino acids. The CDR3 is CASSITSGNAGELFF. The DNA for the CDR3 is TGCGCCAGCAGCATCACTAGCGGGAATGCCGGGGAGCTGTTTTTT.